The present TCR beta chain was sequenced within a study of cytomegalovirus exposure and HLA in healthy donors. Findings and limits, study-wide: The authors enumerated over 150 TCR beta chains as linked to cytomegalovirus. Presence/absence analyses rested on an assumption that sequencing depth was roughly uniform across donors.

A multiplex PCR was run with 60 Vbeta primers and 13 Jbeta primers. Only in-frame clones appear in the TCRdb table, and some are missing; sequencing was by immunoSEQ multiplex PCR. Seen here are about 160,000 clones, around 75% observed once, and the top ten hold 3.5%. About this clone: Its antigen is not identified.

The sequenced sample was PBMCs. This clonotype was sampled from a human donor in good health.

The CDR3 here is CASSGAGPLHF. CDR3 sequence (DNA): TGTGCCAGCAGTGGTGCGGGGCCCCTCCACTTT. The J gene is TRBJ1-6, the V gene TRBV2, with D hard to call. V was trimmed by 4 bases and J by 13 bases, leaving 8 bases between them. The CDR3 consists of 11 residues. CDR1 is SNHLY and CDR2 is FYNNEI in the germline V gene.